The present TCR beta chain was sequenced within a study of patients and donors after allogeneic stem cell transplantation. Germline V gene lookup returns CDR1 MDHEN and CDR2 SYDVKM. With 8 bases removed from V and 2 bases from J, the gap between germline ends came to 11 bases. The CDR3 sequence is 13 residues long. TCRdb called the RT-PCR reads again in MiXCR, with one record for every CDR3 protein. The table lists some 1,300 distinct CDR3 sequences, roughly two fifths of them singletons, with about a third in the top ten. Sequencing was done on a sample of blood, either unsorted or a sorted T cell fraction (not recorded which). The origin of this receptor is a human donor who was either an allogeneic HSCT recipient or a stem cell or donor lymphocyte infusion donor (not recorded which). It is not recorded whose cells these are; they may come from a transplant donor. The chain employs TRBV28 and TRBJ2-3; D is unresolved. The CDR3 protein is CASSPRPTDTQYF. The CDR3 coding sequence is TGTGCCAGCTCCCCTCGGCCCACAGATACGCAGTATTTT. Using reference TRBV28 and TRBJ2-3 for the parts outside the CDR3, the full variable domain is DVKVTQSSRYLVKRTGEKVFLECVQDMDHENMFWYRQDPGLGLRLIYFSYDVKMKEKGDIPEGYSVSREKKERFSLILESASTNQTSMYLCASSPRPTDTQYFGPGTRLTVL.